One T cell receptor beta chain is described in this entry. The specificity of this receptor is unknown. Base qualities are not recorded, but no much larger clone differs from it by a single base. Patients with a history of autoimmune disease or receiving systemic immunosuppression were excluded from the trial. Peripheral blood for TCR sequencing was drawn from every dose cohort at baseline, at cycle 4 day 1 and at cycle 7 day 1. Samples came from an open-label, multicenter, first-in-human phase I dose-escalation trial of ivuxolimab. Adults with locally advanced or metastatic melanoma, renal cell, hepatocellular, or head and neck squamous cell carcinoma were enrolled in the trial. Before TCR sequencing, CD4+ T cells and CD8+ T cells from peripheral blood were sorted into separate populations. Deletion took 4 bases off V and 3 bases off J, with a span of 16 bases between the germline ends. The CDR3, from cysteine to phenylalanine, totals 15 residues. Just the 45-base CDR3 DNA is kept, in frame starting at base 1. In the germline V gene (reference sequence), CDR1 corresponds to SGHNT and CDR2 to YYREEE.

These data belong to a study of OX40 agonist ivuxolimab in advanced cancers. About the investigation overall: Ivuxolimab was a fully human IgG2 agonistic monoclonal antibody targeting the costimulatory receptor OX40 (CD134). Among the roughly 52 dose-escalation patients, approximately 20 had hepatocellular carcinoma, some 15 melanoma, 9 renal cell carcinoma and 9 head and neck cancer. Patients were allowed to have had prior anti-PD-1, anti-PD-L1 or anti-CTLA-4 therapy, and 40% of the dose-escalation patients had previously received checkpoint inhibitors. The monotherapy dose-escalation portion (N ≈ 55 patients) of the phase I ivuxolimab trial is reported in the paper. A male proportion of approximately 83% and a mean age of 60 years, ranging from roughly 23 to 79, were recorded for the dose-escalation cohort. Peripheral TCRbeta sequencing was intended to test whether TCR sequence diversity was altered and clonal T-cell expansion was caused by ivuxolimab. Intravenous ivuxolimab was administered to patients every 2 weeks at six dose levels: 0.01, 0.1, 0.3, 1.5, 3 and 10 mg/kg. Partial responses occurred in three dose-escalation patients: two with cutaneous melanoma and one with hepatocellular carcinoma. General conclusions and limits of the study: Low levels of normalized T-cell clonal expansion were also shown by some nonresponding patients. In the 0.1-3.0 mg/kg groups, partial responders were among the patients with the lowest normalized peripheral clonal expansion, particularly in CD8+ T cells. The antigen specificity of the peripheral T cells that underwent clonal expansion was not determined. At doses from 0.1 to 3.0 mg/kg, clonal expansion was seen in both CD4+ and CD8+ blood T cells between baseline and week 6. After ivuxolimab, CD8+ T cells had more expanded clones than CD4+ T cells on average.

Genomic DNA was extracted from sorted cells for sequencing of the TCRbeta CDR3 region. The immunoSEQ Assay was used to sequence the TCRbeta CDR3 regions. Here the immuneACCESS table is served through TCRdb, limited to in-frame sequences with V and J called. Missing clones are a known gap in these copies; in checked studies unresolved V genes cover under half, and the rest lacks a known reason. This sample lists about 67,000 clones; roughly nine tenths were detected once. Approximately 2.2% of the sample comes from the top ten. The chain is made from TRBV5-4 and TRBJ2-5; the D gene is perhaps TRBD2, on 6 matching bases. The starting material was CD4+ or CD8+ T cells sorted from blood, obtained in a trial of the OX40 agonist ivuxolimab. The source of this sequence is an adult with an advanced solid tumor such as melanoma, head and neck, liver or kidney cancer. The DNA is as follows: TGTGCCAGCAGCCCTAACTCCCCGGGGGAAGAGACCCAGTACTTC. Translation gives CASSPNSPGEETQYF.